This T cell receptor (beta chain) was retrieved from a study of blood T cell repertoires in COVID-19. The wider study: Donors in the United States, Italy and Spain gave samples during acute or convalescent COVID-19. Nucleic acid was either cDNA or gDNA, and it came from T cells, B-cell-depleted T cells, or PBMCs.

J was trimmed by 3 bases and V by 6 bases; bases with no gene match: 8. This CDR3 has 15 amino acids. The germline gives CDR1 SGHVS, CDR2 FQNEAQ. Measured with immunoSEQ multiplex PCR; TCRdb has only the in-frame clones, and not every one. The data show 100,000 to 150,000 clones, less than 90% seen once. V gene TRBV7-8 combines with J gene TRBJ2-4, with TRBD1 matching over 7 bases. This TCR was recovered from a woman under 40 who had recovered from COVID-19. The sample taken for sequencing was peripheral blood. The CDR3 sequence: CASSRPGGVKNIQYF. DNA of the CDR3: TGTGCCAGCAGTCGACCAGGGGGAGTCAAAAACATTCAGTACTTC. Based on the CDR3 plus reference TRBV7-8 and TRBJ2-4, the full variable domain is GAGVSQSPRYKVAKRGQDVALRCDPISGHVSLFWYQQALGQGPEFLTYFQNEAQLDKSGLPSDRFFAERPEGSVSTLKIQRTQQEDSAVYLCASSRPGGVKNIQYFGAGTRLSVL.